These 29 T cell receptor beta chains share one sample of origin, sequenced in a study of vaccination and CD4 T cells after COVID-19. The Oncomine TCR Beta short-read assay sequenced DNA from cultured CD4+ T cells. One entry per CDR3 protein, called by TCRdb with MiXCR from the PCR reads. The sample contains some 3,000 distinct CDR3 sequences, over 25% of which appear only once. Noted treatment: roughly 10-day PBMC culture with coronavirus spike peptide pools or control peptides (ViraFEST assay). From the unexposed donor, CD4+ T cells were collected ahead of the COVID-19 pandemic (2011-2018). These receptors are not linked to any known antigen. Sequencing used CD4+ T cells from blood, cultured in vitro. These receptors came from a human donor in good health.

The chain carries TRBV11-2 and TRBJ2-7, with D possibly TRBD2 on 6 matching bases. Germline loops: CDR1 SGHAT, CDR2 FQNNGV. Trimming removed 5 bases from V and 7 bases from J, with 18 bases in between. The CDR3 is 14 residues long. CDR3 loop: CASSLLAANKEQYF. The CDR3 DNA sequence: TGTGCCAGCAGCCTATTAGCGGCGAATAAAGAGCAGTACTTC.

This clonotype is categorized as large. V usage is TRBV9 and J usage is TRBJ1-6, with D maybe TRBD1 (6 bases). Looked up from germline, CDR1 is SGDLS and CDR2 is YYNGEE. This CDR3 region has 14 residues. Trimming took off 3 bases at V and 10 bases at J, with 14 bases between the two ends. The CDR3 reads CASSEQGEWSPLHF. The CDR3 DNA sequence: TGTGCCAGCAGCGAACAGGGTGAGTGGTCACCCCTCCACTTT.

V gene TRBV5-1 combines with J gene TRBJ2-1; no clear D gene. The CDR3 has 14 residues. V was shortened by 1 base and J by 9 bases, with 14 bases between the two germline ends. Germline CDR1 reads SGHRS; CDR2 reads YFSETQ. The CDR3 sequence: CASSLIPRNGEQFF. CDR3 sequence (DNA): TGCGCCAGCAGCTTGATTCCGAGAAATGGTGAGCAGTTCTTC. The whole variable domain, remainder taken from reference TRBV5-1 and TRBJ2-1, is KAGVTQTPRYLIKTRGQQVTLSCSPISGHRSVSWYQQTPGQGLQFLFEYFSETQRNKGNFPGRFSGRQFSNSRSEMNVSTLELGDSALYLCASSLIPRNGEQFFGPGTRLTVL.

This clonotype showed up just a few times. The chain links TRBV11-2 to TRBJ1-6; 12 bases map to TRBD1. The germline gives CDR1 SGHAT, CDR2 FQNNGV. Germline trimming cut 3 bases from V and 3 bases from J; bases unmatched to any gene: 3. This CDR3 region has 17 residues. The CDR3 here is CASSFGTGGNYNSPLHF. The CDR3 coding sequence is TGTGCCAGCAGCTTTGGGACAGGGGGCAACTATAATTCACCCCTCCACTTT.

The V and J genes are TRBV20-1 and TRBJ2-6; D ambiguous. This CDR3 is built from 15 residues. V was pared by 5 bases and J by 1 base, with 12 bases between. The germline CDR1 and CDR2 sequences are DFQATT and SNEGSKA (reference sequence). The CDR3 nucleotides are TGCAGTGCTCTTGGAGTGGGTTCTGGGGCCAACGTCCTGACTTTC. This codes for CSALGVGSGANVLTF.

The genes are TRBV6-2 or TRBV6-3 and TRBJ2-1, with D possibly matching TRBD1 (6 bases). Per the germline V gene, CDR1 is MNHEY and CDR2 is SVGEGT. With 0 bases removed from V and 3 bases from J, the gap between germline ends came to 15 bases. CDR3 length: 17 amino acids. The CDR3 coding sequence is TGTGCCAGCAGTTACTCCGGGACCAGGGGCATCTACAATGAGCAGTTCTTC. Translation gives CASSYSGTRGIYNEQFF.

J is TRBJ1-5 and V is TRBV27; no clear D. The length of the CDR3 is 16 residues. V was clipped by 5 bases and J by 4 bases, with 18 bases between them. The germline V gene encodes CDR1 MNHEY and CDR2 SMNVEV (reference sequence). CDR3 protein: CASSPSVWAGNQPQHF. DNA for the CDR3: TGTGCCAGCAGTCCGTCCGTGTGGGCGGGGAATCAGCCCCAGCATTTT.

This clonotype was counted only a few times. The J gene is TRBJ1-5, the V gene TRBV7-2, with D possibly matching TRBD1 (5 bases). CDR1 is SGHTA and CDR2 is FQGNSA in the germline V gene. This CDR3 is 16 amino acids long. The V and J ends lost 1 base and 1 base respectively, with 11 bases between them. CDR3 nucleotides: TGTGCCAGCAGCTTAGTTGGGGGGTTGAGCAATCAGCCCCAGCATTTT. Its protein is CASSLVGGLSNQPQHF.

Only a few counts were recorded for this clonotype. The CDR3 sequence: CASSIGTGWDQPQHF. The CDR3 DNA reads as TGTGCCAGCAGTATCGGGACAGGGTGGGATCAGCCCCAGCATTTT. The rearrangement joins TRBV2 to TRBJ1-5, with TRBD1 matching over 9 bases. With 5 bases clipped from V and 5 bases from J, the junction kept 7 bases outside the gene matches. Germline V gives CDR1 SNHLY, CDR2 FYNNEI. This CDR3 region has 15 residues.

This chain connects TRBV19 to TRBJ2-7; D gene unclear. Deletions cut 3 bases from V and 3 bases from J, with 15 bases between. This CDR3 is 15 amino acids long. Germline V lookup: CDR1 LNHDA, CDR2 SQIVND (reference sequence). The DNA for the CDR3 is TGTGCCAGTAGTATCGGTGGCAGTAAAAGCTACGAGCAGTACTTC. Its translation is CASSIGGSKSYEQYF.

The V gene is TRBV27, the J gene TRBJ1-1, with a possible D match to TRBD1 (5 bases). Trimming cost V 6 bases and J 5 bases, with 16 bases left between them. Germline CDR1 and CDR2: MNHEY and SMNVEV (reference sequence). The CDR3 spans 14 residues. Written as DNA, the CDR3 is TGTGCCAGCAGCCCCGGGGCTCCAGGTACTGAAGCTTTCTTT. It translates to CASSPGAPGTEAFF.

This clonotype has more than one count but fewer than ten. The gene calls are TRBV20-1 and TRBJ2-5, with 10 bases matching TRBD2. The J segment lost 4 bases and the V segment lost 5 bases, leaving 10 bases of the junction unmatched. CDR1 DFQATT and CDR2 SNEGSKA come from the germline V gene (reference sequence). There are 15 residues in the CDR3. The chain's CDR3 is CSAGGLAGVRETQYF. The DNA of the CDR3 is TGCAGTGCTGGGGGGCTAGCGGGAGTTAGAGAGACCCAGTACTTC.

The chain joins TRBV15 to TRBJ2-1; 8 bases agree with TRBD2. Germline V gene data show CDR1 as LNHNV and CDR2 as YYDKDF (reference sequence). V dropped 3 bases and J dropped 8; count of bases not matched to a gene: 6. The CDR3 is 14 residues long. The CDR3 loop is CATSSSGRGDEQFF. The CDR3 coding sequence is TGTGCCACCAGCAGCAGCGGGAGAGGGGATGAGCAGTTCTTC.

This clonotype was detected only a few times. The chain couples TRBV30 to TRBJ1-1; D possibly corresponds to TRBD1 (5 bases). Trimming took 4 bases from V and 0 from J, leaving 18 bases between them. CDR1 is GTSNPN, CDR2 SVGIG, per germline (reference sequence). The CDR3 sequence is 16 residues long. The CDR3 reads CAWIAERGTLNTEAFF. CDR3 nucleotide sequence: TGTGCCTGGATTGCCGAGAGGGGCACTTTGAACACTGAAGCTTTCTTT.

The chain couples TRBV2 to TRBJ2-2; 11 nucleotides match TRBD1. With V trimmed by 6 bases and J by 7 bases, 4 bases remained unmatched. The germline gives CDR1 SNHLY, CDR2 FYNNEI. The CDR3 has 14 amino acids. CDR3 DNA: TGTGCCAGCAGGGACAGGGGGCTTGGCGGGGAGCTGTTTTTT. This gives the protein CASRDRGLGGELFF.

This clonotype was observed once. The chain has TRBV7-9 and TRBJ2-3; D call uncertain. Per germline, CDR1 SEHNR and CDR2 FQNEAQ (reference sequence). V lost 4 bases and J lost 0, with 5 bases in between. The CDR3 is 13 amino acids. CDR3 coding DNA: TGTGCCAGCAGCTCGTTGAGCACAGATACGCAGTATTTT. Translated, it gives CASSSLSTDTQYF.

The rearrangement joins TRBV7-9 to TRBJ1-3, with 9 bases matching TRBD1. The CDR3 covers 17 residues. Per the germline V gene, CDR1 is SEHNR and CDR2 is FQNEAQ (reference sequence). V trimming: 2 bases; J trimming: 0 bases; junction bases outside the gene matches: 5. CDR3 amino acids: CASSLLGTGSSGNTIYF. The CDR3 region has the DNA TGTGCCAGCAGCTTATTAGGGACAGGGAGCTCTGGAAACACCATATATTTT.

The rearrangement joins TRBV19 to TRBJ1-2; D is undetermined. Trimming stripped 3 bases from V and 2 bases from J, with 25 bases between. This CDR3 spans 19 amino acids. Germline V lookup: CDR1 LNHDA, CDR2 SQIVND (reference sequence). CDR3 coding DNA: TGTGCCAGTAGTATGTGGGCCCCCCTACCCGGCCAGTCAAACTATGGCTACACCTTC. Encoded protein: CASSMWAPLPGQSNYGYTF.

CDR3 coding DNA: TGCGCCAGCAGCCAGCCCCCGGGACAGGGGTCCTCTGGAAACACCATATATTTT. This codes for CASSQPPGQGSSGNTIYF. The gene calls are TRBV4-1 and TRBJ1-3; TRBD1 agrees at 10 bases. The CDR3 totals 18 residues. From germline, CDR1 is MGHRA and CDR2 YSYEKL. Trimming took 3 bases from V and 0 from J; bases not matched to a gene: 8.

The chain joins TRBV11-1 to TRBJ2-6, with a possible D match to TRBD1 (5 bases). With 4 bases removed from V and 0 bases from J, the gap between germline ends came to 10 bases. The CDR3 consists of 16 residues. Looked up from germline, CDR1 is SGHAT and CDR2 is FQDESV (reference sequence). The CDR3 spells CASSSRQRSGANVLTF. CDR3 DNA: TGTGCCAGCAGCTCAAGACAGCGCTCTGGGGCCAACGTCCTGACTTTC.

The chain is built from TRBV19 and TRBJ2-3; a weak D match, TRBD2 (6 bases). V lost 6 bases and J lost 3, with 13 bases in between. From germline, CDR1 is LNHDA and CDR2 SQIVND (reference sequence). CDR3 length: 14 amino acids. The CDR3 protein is CASRARGRTDTQYF. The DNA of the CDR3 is TGTGCCAGTAGAGCCCGGGGGAGGACAGATACGCAGTATTTT.

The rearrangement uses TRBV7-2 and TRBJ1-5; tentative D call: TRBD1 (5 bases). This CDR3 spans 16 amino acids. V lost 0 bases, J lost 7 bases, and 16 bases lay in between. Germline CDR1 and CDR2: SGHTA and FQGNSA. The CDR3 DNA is TGTGCCAGCAGCTTAGCGGATCCGGGATCAGGGCAGCCCCAGCATTTT. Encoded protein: CASSLADPGSGQPQHF. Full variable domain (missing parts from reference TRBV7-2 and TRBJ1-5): GAGVSQSPSNKVTEKGKDVELRCDPISGHTALYWYRQSLGQGLEFLIYFQGNSAPDKSGLPSDRFSAERTGGSVSTLTIQRTQQEDSAVYLCASSLADPGSGQPQHFGDGTRLSIL.

The CDR3 coding sequence is TGTGCCAGTCAAGACAGGTACGAGCAGTACTTC. Encoded protein: CASQDRYEQYF. The V and J genes are TRBV28 and TRBJ2-7, with D possibly matching TRBD1 (6 bases). CDR1 and CDR2 (germline): MDHEN, SYDVKM. V lost 9 bases to trimming and J lost 4 bases, with 10 bases between them. This CDR3 comprises 11 residues.

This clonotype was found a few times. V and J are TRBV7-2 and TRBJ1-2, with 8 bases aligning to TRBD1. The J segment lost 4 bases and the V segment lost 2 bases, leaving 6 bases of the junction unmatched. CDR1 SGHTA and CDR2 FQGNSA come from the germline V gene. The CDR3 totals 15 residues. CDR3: CASSLSGGLGYGYTF. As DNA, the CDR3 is TGTGCCAGCAGCTTATCAGGGGGCCTGGGCTATGGCTACACCTTC. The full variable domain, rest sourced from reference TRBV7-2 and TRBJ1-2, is GAGVSQSPSNKVTEKGKDVELRCDPISGHTALYWYRQSLGQGLEFLIYFQGNSAPDKSGLPSDRFSAERTGGSVSTLTIQRTQQEDSAVYLCASSLSGGLGYGYTFGSGTRLTVV.

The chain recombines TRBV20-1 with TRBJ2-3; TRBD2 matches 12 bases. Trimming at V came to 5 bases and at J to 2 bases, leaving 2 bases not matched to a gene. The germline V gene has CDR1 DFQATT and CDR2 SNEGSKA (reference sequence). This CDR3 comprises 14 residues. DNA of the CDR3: TGCAGTGCTGGACTAGCGGGGACCACAGATACGCAGTATTTT. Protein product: CSAGLAGTTDTQYF.

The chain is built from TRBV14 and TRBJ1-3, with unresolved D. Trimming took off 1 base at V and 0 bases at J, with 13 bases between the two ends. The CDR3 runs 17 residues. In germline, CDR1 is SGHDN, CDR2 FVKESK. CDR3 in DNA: TGTGCCAGCAGCCAAGTCCCAAGCTGGGACTCTGGAAACACCATATATTTT. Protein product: CASSQVPSWDSGNTIYF.

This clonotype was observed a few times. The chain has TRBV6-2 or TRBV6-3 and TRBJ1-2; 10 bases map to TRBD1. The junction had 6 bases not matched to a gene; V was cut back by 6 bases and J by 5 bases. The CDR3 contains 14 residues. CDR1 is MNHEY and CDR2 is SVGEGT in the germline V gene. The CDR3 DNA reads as TGTGCCAGCAGCCGACAGGGGGCGAGGTATGGCTACACCTTC. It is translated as CASSRQGARYGYTF.

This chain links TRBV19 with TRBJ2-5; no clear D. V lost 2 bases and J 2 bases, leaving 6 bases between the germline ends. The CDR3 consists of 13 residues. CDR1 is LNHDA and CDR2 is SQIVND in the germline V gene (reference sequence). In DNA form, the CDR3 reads TGTGCCAGTAGTATACAGCCTCAAGAGACCCAGTACTTC. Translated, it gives CASSIQPQETQYF.

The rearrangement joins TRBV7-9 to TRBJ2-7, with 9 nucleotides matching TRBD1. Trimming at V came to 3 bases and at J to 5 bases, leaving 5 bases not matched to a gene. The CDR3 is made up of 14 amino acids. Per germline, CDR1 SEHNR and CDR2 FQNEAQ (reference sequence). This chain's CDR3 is CASSLDRGMHEQYF. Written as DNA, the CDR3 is TGTGCCAGCAGCTTGGACAGGGGAATGCACGAGCAGTACTTC.